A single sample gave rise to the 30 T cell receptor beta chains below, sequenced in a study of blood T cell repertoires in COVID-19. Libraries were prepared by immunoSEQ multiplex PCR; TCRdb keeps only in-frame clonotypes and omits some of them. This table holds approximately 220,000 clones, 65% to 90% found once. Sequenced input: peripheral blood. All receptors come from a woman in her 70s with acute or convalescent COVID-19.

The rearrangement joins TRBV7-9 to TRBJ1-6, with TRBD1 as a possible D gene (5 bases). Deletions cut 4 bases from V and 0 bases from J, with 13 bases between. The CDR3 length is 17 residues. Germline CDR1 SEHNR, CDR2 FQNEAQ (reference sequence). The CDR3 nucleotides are TGTGCCAGCAGCTCAGGAGGCGGGGGCTCCTATAATTCACCCCTCCACTTT. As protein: CASSSGGGGSYNSPLHF.

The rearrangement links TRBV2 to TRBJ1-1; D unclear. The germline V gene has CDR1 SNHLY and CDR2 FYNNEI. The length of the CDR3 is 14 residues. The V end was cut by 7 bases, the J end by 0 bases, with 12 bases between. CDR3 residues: CASNPILMNTEAFF. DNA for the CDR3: TGTGCCAGCAATCCCATACTGATGAACACTGAAGCTTTCTTT.

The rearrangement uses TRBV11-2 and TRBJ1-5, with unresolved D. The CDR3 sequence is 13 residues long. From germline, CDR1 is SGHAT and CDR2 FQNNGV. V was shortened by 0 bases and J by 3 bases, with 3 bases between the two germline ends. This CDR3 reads CASSLDLNQPQHF. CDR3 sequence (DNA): TGTGCCAGCAGCTTAGACCTCAATCAGCCCCAGCATTTT. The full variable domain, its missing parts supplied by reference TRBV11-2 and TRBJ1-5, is EAGVAQSPRYKIIEKRQSVAFWCNPISGHATLYWYQQILGQGPKLLIQFQNNGVVDDSQLPKDRFSAERLKGVDSTLKIQPAKLEDSAVYLCASSLDLNQPQHFGDGTRLSIL.

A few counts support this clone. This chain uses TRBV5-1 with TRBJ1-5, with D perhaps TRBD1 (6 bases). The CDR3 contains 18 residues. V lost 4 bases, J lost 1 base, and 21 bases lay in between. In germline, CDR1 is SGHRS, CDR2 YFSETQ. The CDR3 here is CASSPGVGPLGSNQPQHF. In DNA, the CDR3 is TGCGCCAGCAGCCCAGGGGTGGGGCCACTGGGGAGCAATCAGCCCCAGCATTTT.

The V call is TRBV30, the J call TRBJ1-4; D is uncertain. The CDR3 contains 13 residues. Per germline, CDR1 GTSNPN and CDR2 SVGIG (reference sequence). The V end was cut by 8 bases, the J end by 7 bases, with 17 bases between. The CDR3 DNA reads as TGTGCCGGAAGTCCCCCGGGAGGTGAAAAACTGTTTTTT. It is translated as CAGSPPGGEKLFF.

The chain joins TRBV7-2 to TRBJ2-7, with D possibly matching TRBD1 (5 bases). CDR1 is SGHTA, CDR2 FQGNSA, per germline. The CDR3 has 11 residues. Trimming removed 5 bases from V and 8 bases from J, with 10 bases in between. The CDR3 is CASSVDRKQYF. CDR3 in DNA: TGTGCCAGCAGCGTAGACAGAAAGCAGTACTTC.

The DNA of the CDR3 is TGTGCCAGTAGTATGAGACAGGCGGTCTCTTACGGGGAGCTGTTTTTT. It is translated as CASSMRQAVSYGELFF. V gene TRBV19 combines with J gene TRBJ2-2; TRBD1 might be the D (6 bases). CDR1 and CDR2 (germline): LNHDA, SQIVND (reference sequence). The CDR3 has 16 residues. V shed 3 bases and J shed 7 bases, with 18 bases lying between them.

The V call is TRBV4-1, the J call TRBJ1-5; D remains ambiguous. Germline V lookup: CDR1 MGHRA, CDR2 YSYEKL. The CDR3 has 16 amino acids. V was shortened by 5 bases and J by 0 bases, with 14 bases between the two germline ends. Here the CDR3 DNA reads TGCGCCAGCAGCTTTCACAGTGGGTATAGCAATCAGCCCCAGCATTTT. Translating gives CASSFHSGYSNQPQHF.

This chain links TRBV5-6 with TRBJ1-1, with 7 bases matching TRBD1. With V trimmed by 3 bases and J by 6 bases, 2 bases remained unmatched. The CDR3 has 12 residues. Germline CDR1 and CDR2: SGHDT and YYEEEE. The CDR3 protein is CASSSGTAEAFF. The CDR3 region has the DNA TGTGCCAGCAGCTCCGGGACAGCTGAAGCTTTCTTT.

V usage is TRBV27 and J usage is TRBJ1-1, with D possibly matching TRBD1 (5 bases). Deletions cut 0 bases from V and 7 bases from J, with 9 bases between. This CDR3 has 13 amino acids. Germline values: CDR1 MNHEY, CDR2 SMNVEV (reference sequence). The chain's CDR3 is CASSLSGGLEAFF. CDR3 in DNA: TGTGCCAGCAGTTTATCGGGGGGTCTTGAAGCTTTCTTT.

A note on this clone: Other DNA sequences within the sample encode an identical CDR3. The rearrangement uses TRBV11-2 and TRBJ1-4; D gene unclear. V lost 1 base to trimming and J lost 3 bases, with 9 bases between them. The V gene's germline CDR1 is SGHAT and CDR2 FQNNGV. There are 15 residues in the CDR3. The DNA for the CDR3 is TGTGCCAGCAGCTTAGGCGGCGGTTCTAATGAAAAACTGTTTTTT. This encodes CASSLGGGSNEKLFF.

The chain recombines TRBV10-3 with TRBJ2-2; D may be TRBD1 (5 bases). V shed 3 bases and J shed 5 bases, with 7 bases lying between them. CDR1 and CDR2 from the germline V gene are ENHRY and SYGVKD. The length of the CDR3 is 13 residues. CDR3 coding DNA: TGTGCCATCAGTGAAGGGGAAACCGGGGAGCTGTTTTTT. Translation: CAISEGETGELFF.

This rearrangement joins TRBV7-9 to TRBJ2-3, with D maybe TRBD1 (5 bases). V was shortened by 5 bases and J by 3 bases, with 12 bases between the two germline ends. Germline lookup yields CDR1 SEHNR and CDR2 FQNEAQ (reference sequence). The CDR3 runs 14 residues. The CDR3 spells CASSPPGHTDTQYF. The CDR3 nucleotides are TGTGCCAGCAGCCCTCCAGGACATACAGATACGCAGTATTTT.

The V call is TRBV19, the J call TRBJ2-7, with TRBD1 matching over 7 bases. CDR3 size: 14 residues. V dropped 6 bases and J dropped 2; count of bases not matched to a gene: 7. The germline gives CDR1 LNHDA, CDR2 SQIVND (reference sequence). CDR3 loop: CASRMGQSAYEQYF. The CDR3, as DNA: TGTGCCAGTAGAATGGGACAGTCAGCCTACGAGCAGTACTTC.

CDR3 DNA sequence: TGTGCCAGCAGCCAGGGTTCCAGCGGGGAGACCGGGGAGCTGTTTTTT. Protein: CASSQGSSGETGELFF. V and J are TRBV4-2 and TRBJ2-2; 7 nucleotides match TRBD2. V shed 3 bases and J 5 bases; nucleotides not matched to a gene: 9. Per germline, CDR1 LGHNA and CDR2 YNFKEQ. This CDR3 is 16 amino acids long.

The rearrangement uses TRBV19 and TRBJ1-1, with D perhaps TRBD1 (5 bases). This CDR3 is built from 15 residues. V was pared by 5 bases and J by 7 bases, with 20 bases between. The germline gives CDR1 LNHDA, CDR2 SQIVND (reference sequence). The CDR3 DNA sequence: TGTGCCAGTAGTTCCGAGAGGGGACTTACGGGTGAAGCTTTCTTT. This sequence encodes CASSSERGLTGEAFF.

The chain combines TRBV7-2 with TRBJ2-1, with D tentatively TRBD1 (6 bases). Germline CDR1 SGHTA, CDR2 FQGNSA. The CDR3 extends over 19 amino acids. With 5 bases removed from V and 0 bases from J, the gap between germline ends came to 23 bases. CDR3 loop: CASSRPGVRHQSSYNEQFF. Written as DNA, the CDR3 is TGTGCCAGCAGCCGGCCAGGGGTCCGCCACCAGAGCTCCTACAATGAGCAGTTCTTC.

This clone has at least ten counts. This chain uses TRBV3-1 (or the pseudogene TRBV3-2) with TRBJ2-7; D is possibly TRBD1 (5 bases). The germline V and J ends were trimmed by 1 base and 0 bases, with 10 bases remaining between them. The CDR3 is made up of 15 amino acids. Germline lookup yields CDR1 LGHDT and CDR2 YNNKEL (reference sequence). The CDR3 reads CASSQGRAASYEQYF. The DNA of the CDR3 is TGTGCCAGCAGCCAAGGCAGGGCTGCCTCCTACGAGCAGTACTTC.

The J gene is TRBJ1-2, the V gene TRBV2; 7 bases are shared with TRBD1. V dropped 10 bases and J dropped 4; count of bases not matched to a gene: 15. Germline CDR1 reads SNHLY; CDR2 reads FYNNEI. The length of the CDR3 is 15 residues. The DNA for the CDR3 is TGTGCCACCGCTACGGGAGGGGGCGGTCTCTATGGCTACACCTTC. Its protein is CATATGGGGLYGYTF. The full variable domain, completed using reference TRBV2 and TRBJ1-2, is EPEVTQTPSHQVTQMGQEVILRCVPISNHLYFYWYRQILGQKVEFLVSFYNNEISEKSEIFDDQFSVERPDGSNFTLKIRSTKLEDSAMYFCATATGGGGLYGYTFGSGTRLTVV.

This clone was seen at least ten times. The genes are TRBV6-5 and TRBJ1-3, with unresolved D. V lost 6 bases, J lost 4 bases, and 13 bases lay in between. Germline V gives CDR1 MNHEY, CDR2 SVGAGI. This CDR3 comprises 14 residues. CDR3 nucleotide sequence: TGTGCCAGCAGAAGAGTGGGCATCGGAAACACCATATATTTT. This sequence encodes CASRRVGIGNTIYF.

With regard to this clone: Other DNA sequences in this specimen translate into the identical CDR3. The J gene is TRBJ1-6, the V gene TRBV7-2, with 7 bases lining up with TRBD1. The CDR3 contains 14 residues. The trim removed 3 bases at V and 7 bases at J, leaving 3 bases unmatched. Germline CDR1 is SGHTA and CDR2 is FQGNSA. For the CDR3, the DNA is TGTGCCAGCAGCTTTGGGACAGACAATTCACCCCTCCACTTT. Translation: CASSFGTDNSPLHF.

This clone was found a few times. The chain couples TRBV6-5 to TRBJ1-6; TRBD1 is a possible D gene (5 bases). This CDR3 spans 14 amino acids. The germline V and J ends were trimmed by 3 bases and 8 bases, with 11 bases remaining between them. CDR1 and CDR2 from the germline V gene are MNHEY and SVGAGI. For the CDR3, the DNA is TGTGCCAGCAGTTATGCGGGGGGAGATTCACCCCTCCACTTT. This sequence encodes CASSYAGGDSPLHF.

In DNA, the CDR3 is TGTGCCAGCAGCTTTTTGCTACTGAATCAGCCCCAGCATTTT. This codes for CASSFLLLNQPQHF. The chain joins TRBV7-2 to TRBJ1-5; D uncertain. Germline CDR1 is SGHTA and CDR2 is FQGNSA. Trimming shortened V by 3 bases and J by 4 bases, and 10 bases separated the two germline ends. The length of the CDR3 is 14 residues.

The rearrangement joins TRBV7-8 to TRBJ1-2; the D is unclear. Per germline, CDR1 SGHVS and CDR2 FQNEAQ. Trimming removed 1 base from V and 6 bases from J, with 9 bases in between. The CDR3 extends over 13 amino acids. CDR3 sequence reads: CASSLDRDHGYTF. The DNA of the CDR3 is TGTGCCAGCAGCTTAGACAGAGACCATGGCTACACCTTC.

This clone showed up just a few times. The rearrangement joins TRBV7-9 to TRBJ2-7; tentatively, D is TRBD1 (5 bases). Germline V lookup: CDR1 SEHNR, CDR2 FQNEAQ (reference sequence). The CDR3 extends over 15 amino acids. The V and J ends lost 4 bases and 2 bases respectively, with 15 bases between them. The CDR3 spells CASSSDSRPPYEQYF. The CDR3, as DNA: TGTGCCAGCAGCTCTGACAGCCGACCCCCCTACGAGCAGTACTTC.

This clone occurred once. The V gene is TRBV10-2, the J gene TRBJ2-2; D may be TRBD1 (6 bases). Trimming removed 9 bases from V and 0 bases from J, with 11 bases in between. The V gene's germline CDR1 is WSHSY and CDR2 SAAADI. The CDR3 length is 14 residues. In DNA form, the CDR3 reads TGCGCCAGTCGGACAGCTCCGAACACCGGGGAGCTGTTTTTT. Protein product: CASRTAPNTGELFF.

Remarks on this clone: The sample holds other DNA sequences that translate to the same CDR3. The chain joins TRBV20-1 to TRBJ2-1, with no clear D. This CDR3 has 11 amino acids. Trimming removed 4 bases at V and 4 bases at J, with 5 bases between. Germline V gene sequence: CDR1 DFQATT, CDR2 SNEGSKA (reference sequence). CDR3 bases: TGCAGTGCTACCGTTTACAATGAGCAGTTCTTC. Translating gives CSATVYNEQFF.

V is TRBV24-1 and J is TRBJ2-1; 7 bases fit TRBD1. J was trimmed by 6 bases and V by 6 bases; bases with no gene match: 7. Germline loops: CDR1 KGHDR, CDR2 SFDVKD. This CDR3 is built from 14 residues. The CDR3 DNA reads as TGTGCCACCAGTCGTAGGGGGCAGGGCAATGAGCAGTTCTTC. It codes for CATSRRGQGNEQFF.

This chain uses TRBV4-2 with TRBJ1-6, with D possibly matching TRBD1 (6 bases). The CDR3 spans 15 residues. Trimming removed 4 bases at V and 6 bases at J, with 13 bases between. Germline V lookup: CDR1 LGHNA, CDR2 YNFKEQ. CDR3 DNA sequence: TGTGCCAGCAGCCCCGGGACACTTAGTAATTCACCCCTCCACTTT. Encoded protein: CASSPGTLSNSPLHF.

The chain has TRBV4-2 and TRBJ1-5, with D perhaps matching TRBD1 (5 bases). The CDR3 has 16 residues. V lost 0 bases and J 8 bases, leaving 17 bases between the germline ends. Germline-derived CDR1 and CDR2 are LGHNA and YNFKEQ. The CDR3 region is CASSQELAGMKEPQHF. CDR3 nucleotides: TGTGCCAGCAGCCAAGAATTGGCAGGGATGAAGGAGCCCCAGCATTTT.